The present T cell receptor (beta chain) was sequenced within a study of cytomegalovirus exposure and HLA in healthy donors. For the study at large: The same platform was used for the 100 to 150 validation repertoires as for the 666 first-cohort repertoires, as reported in a later analysis.

Study conclusions and caveats: In vitro, a few CMV-associated chains proved specific for CMV antigens.

The assay was immunoSEQ multiplex PCR, and TCRdb's table has in-frame clones only and misses some. Here the sample spans about 71,000 clones, approximately 94% being singletons. For this clone: As yet, its antigen is unknown.

The trim removed 3 bases at V and 7 bases at J, leaving 14 bases unmatched. There are 16 residues in the CDR3. Germline assignment: CDR1 LNHNV and CDR2 YYDKDF (reference sequence). This TCR was recovered from a woman between 18 and 29 years old in good health and CMV-seronegative. Sequenced material: PBMCs. The chain recombines TRBV15 with TRBJ2-7, with TRBD1 matching over 8 bases. The CDR3 DNA reads TGTGCCACCAGCAGGGAATACGGGACAGGTAATCGGGAGCAGTACTTC. Translating gives CATSREYGTGNREQYF.